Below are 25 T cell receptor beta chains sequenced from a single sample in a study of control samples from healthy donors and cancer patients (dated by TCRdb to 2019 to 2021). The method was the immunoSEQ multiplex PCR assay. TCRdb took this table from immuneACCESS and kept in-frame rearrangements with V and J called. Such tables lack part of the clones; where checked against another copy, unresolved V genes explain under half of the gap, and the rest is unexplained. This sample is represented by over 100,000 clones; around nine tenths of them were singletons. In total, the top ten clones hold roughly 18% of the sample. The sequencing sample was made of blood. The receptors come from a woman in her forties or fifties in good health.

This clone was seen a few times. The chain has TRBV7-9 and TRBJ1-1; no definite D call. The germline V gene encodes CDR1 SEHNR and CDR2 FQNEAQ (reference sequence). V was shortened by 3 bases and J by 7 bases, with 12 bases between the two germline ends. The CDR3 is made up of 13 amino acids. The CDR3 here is CASSFSTPREAFF. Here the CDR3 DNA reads TGTGCCAGCAGCTTTAGCACACCGCGTGAAGCTTTCTTT.

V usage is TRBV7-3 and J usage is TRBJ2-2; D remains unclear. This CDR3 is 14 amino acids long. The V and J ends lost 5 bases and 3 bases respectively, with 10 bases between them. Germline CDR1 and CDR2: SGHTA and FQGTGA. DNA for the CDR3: TGTGCCAGCAGCCCGGGCTTAGACACCGGGGAGCTGTTTTTT. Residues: CASSPGLDTGELFF.

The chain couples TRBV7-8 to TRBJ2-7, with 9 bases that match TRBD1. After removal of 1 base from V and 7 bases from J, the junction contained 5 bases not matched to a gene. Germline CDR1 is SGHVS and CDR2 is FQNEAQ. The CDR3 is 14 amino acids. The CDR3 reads CASSLVRQGGEQYF. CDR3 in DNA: TGTGCCAGCAGCTTAGTGAGACAGGGGGGAGAGCAGTACTTC.

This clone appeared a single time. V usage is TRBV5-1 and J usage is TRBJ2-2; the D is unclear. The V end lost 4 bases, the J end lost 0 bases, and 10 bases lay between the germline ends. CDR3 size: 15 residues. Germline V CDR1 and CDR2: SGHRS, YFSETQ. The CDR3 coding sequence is TGCGCCAGCAGCCCCATCGCTACGAACACCGGGGAGCTGTTTTTT. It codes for CASSPIATNTGELFF. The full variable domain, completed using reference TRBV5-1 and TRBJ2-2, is KAGVTQTPRYLIKTRGQQVTLSCSPISGHRSVSWYQQTPGQGLQFLFEYFSETQRNKGNFPGRFSGRQFSNSRSEMNVSTLELGDSALYLCASSPIATNTGELFFGEGSRLTVL.

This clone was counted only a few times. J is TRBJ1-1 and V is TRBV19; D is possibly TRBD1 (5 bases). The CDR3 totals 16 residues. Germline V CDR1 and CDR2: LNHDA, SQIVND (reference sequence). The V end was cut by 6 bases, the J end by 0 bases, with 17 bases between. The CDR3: CASSKPRGSLNTEAFF. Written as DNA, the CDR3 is TGTGCCAGTAGCAAACCAAGGGGTAGCCTGAACACTGAAGCTTTCTTT.

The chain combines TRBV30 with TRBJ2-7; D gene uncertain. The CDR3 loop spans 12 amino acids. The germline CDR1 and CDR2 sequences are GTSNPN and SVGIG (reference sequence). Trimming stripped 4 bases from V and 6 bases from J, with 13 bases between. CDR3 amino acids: CAWKRVPGEQYF. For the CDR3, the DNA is TGTGCCTGGAAAAGGGTTCCGGGCGAGCAGTACTTC.

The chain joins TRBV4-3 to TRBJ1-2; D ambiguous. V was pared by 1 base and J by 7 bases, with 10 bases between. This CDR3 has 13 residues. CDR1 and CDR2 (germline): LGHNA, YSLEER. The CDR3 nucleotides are TGCGCCAGCAGCCAAGCCGACACGCTTGGCTACACCTTC. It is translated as CASSQADTLGYTF.

The CDR3 DNA follows: TGTGCCAGTAGTGCCCGGACAGGTGGGAACACTGAAGCTTTCTTT. It encodes CASSARTGGNTEAFF. The chain joins TRBV19 to TRBJ1-1, with 7 bases aligning to TRBD1. J was trimmed by 1 base and V by 5 bases; bases with no gene match: 7. CDR3 length equals 15 residues. Germline CDR1 reads LNHDA; CDR2 reads SQIVND (reference sequence).

For the CDR3, the DNA is TGCGCCAGCAGCCAAGATCCCCAGGGGCCCAATGAGCAGTTCTTC. Its translation is CASSQDPQGPNEQFF. The chain joins TRBV4-1 to TRBJ2-1, with D possibly matching TRBD1 (6 bases). This CDR3 contains 15 residues. Trimming took 0 bases from V and 6 from J, leaving 12 bases between them. Germline CDR1 reads MGHRA; CDR2 reads YSYEKL.

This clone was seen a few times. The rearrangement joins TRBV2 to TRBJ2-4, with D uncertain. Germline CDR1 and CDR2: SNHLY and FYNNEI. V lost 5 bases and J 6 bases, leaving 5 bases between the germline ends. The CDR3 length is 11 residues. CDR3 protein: CASSPRNIQYF. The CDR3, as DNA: TGTGCCAGCAGTCCCAGAAACATTCAGTACTTC.

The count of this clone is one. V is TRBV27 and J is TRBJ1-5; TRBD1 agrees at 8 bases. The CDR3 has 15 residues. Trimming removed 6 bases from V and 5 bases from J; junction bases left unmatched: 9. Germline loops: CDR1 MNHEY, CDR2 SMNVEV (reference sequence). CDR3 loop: CASSPQGGPYQPQHF. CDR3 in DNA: TGTGCCAGCAGCCCACAGGGGGGGCCCTATCAGCCCCAGCATTTT.

The CDR3 reads CATSKSRQDLSYNEQFF. CDR3 nucleotides: TGTGCCACCAGCAAATCGAGACAGGACCTCTCCTACAATGAGCAGTTCTTC. The chain links TRBV15 to TRBJ2-1; weak D call: TRBD1 (6 bases). The V end lost 4 bases, the J end lost 0 bases, and 16 bases lay between the germline ends. Germline V gene data show CDR1 as LNHNV and CDR2 as YYDKDF (reference sequence). This CDR3 contains 17 residues.

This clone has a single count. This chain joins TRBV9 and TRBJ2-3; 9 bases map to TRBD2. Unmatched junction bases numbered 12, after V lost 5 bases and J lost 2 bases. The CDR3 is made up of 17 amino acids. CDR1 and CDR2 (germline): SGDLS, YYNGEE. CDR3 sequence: CASRGAVAGDLTDTQYF. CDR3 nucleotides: TGTGCCAGCAGGGGGGCCGTAGCGGGAGACCTCACAGATACGCAGTATTTT.

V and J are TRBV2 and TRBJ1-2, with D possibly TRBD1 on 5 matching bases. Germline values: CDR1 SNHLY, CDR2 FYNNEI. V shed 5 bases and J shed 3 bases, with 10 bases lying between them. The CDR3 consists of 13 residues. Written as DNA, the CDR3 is TGTGCCAGCAGTCGTCGGGGGGACTATGGCTACACCTTC. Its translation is CASSRRGDYGYTF.

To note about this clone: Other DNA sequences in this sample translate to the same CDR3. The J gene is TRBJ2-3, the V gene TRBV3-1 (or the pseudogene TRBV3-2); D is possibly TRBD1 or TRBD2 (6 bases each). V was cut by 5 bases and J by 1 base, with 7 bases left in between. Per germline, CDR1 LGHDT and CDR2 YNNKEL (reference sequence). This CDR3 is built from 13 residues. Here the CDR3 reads CASSRGGTDTQYF. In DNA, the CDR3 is TGTGCCAGCAGCAGGGGGGGCACAGATACGCAGTATTTT.

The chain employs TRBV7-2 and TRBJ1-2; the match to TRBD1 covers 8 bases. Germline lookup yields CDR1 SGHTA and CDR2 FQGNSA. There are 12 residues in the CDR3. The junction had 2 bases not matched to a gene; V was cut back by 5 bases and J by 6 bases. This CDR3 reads CASSLTGDGYTF. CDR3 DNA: TGTGCCAGCAGCCTGACAGGGGATGGCTACACCTTC.

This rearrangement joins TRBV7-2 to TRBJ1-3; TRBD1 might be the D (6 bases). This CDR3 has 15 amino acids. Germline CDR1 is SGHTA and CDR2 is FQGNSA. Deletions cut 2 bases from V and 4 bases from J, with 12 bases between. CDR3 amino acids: CASSLRRGTGNTIYF. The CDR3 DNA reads TGTGCCAGCAGCTTACGGAGGGGGACAGGAAACACCATATATTTT.

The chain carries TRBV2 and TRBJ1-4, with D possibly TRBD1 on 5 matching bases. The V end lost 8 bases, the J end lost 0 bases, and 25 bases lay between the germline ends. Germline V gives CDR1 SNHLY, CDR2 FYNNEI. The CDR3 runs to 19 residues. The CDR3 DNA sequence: TGTGCCAGCGGCCGTCTCCGGGGGACGATTGACGCAACTAATGAAAAACTGTTTTTT. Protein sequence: CASGRLRGTIDATNEKLFF.

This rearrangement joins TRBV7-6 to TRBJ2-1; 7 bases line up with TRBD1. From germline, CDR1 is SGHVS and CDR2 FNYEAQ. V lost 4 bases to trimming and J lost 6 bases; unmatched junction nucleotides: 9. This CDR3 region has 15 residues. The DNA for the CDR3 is TGTGCCAGCAGCTCCACAGGGGTGGTGGGCAATGAGCAGTTCTTC. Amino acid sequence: CASSSTGVVGNEQFF.

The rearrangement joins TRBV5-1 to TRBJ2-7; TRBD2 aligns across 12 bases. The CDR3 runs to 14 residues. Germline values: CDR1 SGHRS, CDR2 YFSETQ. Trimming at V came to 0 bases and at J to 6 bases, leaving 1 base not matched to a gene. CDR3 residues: CASSLGLAGAEQYV. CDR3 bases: TGCGCCAGCAGCTTGGGACTAGCGGGGGCCGAGCAGTACGTC.

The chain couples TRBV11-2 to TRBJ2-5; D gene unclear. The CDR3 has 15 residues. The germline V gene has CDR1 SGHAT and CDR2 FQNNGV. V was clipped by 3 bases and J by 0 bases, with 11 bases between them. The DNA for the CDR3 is TGTGCCAGCAGCTTCTTTAAAGATAACCAAGAGACCCAGTACTTC. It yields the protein CASSFFKDNQETQYF.

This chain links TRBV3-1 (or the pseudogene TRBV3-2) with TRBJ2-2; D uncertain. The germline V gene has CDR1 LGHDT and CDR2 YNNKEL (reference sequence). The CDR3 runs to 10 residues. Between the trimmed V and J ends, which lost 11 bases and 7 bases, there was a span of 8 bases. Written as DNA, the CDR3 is TGTGCCTGCGGCCTCGGGGAGCTGTTTTTT. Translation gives CACGLGELFF.

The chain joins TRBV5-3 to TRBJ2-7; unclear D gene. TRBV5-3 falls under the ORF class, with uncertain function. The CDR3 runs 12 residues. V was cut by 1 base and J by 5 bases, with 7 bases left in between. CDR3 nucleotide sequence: TGTGCCAGAAGCTTGAAGATAGACGAGCAGTACGTC. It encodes CARSLKIDEQYV.

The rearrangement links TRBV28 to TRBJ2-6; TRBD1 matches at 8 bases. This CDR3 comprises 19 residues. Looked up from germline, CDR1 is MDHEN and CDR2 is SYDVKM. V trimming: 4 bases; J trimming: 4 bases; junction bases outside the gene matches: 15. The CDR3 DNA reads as TGTGCCAGCAGTTCTCCCCGAGACAGGGGACTCGCGGGGGCCAACGTCCTGACTTTC. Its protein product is CASSSPRDRGLAGANVLTF.

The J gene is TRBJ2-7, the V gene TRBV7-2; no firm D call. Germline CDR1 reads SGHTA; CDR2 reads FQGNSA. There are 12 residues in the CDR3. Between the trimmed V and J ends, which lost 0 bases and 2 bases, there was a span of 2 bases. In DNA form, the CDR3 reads TGTGCCAGCAGCTTAGCAGCCTACGAGCAGTACGTC. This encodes CASSLAAYEQYV.